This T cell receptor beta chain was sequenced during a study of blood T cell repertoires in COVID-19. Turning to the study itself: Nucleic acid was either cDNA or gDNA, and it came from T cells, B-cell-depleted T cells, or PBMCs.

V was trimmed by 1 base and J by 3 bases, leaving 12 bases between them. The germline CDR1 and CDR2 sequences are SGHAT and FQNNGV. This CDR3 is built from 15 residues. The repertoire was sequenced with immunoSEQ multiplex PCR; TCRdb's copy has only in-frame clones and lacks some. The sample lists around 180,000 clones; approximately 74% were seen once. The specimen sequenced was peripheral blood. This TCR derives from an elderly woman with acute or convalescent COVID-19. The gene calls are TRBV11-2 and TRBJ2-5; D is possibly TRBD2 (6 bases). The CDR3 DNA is TGTGCCAGCAGCTTAGGTGGTCGGGGGAAAGAGACCCAGTACTTC. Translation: CASSLGGRGKETQYF.